This is a list of T cell receptor beta chains from one sample in a study of T cell repertoires in aging, cancer and after chemotherapy. A single record per CDR3 protein comes from TCRdb applying MiXCR to the multiplex PCR reads. The sample includes around 6,000 distinct CDR3 sequences, around 33% of them seen just once. What was sequenced was blood. The receptor set was obtained from a human donor in good health. The CDR3 runs from the conserved cysteine through the conserved F or W.

v_call	cdr3_length	j_call	cdr3_aa
TRBV6-5	16	TRBJ2-7	CASTKTTGQVIYEQYF
TRBV11-3	13	TRBJ1-2	CASSPSGGYGYTF
TRBV11-3	15	TRBJ1-3	CASSLELMSGNTIYF
TRBV12-3/TRBV12-4	13	TRBJ1-2	CASSPNGAGSHTF
TRBV4-3	17	TRBJ1-3	CASSQRSGRGSGNTIYF
TRBV6-6	14	TRBJ2-7	CASSYSTGVYEQYF
TRBV19	17	TRBJ1-6	CASSMGGGSSYNSPLHF
TRBV7-9	18	TRBJ2-1	CASSSLDWGVSPYNEQFF
TRBV5-5	15	TRBJ1-2	CASSLGTGINYGYTF
TRBV6-5	17	TRBJ2-3	CASSERSGAPSTDTQYF
TRBV19	14	TRBJ2-2	CASSIVGKVGELFF
TRBV6-1	15	TRBJ2-5	CASSDMGLGQETQYF
TRBV7-2	16	TRBJ2-3	CASSLDGRENTDTQYF
TRBV6-5	14	TRBJ2-3	CASKQVFGTDTQYF
TRBV5-6	16	TRBJ2-5	CASTRDSGNFQETQYF
TRBV6-2/TRBV6-3	13	TRBJ2-1	CASSDRAYNEQFF
TRBV19	14	TRBJ1-5	CASAGQVVTQPQHF
TRBV30	14	TRBJ2-3	CAWEDSLRTDTQYF
TRBV5-6	15	TRBJ2-2	CASSSLGGDTGELFF
TRBV11-1	14	TRBJ1-5	CASSLGQENQPQHF
TRBV14	15	TRBJ1-4	CASSSPGQLNEKLFF
TRBV19	16	TRBJ1-2	CASSIAIQGMRGGYTF
TRBV5-5	19	TRBJ1-4	CASSLVREVGGTTNEKLFF
TRBV5-4	14	TRBJ1-2	CASSPDSGVGGYTF
TRBV6-1	15	TRBJ1-6	CASSESAAGNSPLHF